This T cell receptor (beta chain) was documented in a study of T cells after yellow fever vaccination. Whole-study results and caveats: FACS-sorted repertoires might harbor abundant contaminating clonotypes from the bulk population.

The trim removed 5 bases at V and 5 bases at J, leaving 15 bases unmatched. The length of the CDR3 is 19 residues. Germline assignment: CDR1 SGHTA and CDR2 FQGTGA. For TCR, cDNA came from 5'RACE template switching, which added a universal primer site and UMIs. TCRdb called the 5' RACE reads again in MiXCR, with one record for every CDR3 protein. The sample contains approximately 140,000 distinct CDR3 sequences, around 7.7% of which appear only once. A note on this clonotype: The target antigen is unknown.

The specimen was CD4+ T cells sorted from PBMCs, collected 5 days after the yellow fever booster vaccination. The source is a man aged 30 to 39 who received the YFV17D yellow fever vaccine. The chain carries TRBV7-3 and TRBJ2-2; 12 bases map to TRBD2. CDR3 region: CASSPRTTSSGRATGELFF. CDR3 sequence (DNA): TGTGCCAGCAGCCCCCGAACCACATCTAGCGGGAGGGCAACCGGGGAGCTGTTTTTT. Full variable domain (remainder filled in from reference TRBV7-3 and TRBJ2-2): GAGVSQTPSNKVTEKGKYVELRCDPISGHTALYWYRQSLGQGPEFLIYFQGTGAADDSGLPNDRFFAVRPEGSVSTLKIQRTERGDSAVYLCASSPRTTSSGRATGELFFGEGSRLTVL.